This TCR beta chain appears in the sequencing data of a study of shared clonotypes between healthy human individuals. TCRdb's table, derived via immunoSEQ multiplex PCR, lists solely in-frame clones and lacks some. The sample has approximately 740,000 clones; 85% to 95% are singletons. Looked up from germline, CDR1 is SQVTM and CDR2 is ANQGSEA. The CDR3 spans 13 residues. Naivety among CD8 cells was defined by CD45RO negativity and positive CCR7 selection, thereby excluding terminally differentiated effector memory CD45RA+ cells. Whole-study results and caveats: Read depth was anticipated to influence clonotype sharing among donors.

A remark on this clone: Antigen unknown.

The chain combines TRBV29-1 with TRBJ2-1; tentatively, D is TRBD1 (5 bases). What was sequenced was naive CD8+ T cells sorted from blood. The receptor's source is a young man in good health. The CDR3: CRAQGISYNEQFF. The CDR3 DNA sequence: TGCAGGGCTCAGGGAATCTCCTACAATGAGCAGTTCTTC.